This T cell receptor beta chain was captured in a study of CD8 T cells in Susac syndrome. CD8+ and CD4+ T cells taken from blood had their TCR beta sequenced. The controls, all healthy donors, were matched for age and sex. With random hexamers, 0.5 to 1 ug RNA was reverse transcribed. TCR beta CDR3 was amplified by immunoSEQ covering 54 Vbeta and 13 Jbeta. TCRdb analysed the immunoSEQ multiplex PCR reads with MiXCR anew, one entry per CDR3 protein. The table lists 160,000 or so distinct CDR3 sequences, roughly 94% of them singletons. With regard to this clonotype: Its antigen is as yet unknown.

The germline V gene encodes CDR1 LNHDA and CDR2 SQIVND (reference sequence). This CDR3 comprises 13 residues. V shed 11 bases and J 4 bases; nucleotides not matched to a gene: 10. General observations from the study: It was acknowledged in the study that the number of individuals who were included in its TCR sequencing and HLA analysis was relatively small.

The gene calls are TRBV19 and TRBJ2-5; 7 nucleotides line up with TRBD2. This receptor was taken from a human donor in good health. Input material: CD4+ T cells from PBMCs. This CDR3 is CASSGARRETQYF. Here the CDR3 DNA reads TGTGCCTCCAGCGGGGCGAGGAGAGAGACCCAGTACTTC. Filled out from reference TRBV19 and TRBJ2-5, the complete variable domain reads DGGITQSPKYLFRKEGQNVTLSCEQNLNHDAMYWYRQDPGQGLRLIYYSQIVNDFQKGDIAEGYSVSREKKESFPLTVTSAQKNPTAFYLCASSGARRETQYFGPGTRLLVL.